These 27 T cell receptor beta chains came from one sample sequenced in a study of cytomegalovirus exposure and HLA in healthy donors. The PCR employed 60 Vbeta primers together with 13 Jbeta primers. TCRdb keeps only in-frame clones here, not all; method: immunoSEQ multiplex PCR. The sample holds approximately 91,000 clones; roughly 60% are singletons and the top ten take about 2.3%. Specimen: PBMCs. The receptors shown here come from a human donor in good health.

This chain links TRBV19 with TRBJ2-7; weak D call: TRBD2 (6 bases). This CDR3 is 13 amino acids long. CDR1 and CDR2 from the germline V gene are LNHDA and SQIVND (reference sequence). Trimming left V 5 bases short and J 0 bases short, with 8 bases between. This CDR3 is CASSVGGSYEQYF. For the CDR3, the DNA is TGTGCCAGTAGTGTCGGGGGCTCCTACGAGCAGTACTTC.

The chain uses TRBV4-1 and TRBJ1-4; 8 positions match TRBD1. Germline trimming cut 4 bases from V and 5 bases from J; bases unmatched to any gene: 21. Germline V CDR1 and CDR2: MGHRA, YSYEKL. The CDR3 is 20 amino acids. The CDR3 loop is CASSRIGGTGLFGTNEKLFF. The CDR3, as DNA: TGCGCCAGCAGCCGTATTGGGGGGACAGGACTTTTCGGGACAAATGAAAAACTGTTTTTT.

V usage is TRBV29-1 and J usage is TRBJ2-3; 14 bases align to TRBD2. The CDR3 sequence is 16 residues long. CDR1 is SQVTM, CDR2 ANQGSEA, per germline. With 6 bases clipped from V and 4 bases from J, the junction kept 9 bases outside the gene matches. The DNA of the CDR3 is TGCAGCGTGTGGGGGACTAGCGGGGGACCCCCAGATACGCAGTATTTT. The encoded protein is CSVWGTSGGPPDTQYF.

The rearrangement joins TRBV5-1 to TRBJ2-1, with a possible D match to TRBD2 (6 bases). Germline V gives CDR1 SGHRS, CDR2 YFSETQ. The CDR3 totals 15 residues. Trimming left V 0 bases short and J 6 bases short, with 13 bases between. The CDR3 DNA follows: TGCGCCAGCAGCTTGGCCGACGGGGGAGGCAATGAGCAGTTCTTC. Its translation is CASSLADGGGNEQFF.

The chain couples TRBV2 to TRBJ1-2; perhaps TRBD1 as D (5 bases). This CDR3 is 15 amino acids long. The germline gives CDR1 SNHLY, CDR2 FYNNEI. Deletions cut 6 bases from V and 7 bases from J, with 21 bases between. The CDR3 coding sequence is TGTGCCAGCAGAGGTGAAGGCGCAGGGTCTCTTGGCTACACCTTC. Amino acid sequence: CASRGEGAGSLGYTF.

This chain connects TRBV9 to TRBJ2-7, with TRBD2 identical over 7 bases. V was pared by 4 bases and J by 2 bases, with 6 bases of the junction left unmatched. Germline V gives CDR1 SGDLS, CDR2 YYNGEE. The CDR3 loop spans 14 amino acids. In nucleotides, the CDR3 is TGTGCCAGCAGCCCCCGGGACTACGCCTACGAGCAGTACTTC. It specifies CASSPRDYAYEQYF.

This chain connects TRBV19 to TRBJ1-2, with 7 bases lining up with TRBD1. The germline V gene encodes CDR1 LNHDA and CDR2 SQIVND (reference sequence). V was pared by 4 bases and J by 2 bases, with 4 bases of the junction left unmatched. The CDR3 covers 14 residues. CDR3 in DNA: TGTGCCAGTAGTAGAGACAGGGAAAACTATGGCTACACCTTC. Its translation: CASSRDRENYGYTF. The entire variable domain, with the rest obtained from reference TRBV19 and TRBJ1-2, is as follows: DGGITQSPKYLFRKEGQNVTLSCEQNLNHDAMYWYRQDPGQGLRLIYYSQIVNDFQKGDIAEGYSVSREKKESFPLTVTSAQKNPTAFYLCASSRDRENYGYTFGSGTRLTVV.

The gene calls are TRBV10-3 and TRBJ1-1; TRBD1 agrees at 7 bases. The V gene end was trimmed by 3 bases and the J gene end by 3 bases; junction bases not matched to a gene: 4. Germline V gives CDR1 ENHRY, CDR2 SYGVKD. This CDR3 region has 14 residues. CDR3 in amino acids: CAISEQGPDTEAFF. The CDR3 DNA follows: TGTGCCATCAGTGAACAGGGGCCGGACACTGAAGCTTTCTTT.

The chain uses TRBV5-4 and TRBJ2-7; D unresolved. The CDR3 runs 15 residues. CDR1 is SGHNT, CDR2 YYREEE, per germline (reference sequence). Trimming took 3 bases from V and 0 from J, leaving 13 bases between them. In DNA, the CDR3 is TGTGCCAGCAGCTCTCCGGGTCTGGGCTCCTACGAGCAGTACTTC. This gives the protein CASSSPGLGSYEQYF.

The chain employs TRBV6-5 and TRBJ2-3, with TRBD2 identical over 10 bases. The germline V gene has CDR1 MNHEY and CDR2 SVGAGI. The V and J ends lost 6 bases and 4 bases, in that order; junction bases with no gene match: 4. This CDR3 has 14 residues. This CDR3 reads CASRRAGGSDTQYF. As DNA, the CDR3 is TGTGCCAGCAGGCGAGCGGGGGGGTCAGATACGCAGTATTTT.

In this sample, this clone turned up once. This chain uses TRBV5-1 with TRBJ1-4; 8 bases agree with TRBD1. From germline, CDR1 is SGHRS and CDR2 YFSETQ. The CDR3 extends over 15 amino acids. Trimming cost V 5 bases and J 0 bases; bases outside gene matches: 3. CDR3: CASRQGGATNEKLFF. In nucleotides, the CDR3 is TGCGCCAGCAGACAGGGGGGGGCAACTAATGAAAAACTGTTTTTT.

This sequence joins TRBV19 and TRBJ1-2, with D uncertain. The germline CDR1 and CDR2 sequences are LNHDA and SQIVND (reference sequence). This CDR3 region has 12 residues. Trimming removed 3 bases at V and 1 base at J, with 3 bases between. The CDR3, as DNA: TGTGCCAGTAGTATCGTTAACTATGGCTACACCTTC. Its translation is CASSIVNYGYTF.

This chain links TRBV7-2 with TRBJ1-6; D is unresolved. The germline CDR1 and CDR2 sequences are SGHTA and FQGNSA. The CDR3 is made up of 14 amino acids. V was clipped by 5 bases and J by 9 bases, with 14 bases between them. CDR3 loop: CASSNGGGISPLHF. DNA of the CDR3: TGTGCCAGCAGCAACGGAGGAGGGATTTCACCCCTCCACTTT.

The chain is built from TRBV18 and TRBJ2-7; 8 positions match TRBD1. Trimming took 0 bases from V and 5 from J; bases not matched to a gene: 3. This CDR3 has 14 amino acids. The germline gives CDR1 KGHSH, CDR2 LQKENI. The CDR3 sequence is CASSPPDRDHEQYF. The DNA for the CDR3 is TGTGCCAGCTCACCACCGGACAGGGACCACGAGCAGTACTTC.

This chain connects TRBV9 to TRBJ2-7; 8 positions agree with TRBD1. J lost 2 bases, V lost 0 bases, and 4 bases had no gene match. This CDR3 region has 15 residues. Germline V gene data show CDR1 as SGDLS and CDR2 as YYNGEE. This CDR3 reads CASSVGGTGTYEQYF. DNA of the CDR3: TGTGCCAGCAGCGTAGGAGGGACAGGCACCTACGAGCAGTACTTC.

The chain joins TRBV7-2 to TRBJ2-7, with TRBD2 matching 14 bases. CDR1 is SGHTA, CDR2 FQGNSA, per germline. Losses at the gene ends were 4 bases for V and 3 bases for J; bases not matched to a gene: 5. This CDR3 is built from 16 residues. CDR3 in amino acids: CASSSGTSGGYYEQYF. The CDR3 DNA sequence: TGTGCCAGCAGCTCTGGGACTAGCGGGGGTTACTACGAGCAGTACTTC. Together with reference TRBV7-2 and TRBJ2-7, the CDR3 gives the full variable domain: GAGVSQSPSNKVTEKGKDVELRCDPISGHTALYWYRQSLGQGLEFLIYFQGNSAPDKSGLPSDRFSAERTGGSVSTLTIQRTQQEDSAVYLCASSSGTSGGYYEQYFGPGTRLTVT.

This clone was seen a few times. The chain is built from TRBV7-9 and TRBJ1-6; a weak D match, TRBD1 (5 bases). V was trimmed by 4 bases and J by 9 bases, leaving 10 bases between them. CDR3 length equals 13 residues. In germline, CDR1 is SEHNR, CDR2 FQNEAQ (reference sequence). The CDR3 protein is CASSWQGGSPLHF. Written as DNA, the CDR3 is TGTGCCAGCAGCTGGCAGGGAGGTTCACCCCTCCACTTT.

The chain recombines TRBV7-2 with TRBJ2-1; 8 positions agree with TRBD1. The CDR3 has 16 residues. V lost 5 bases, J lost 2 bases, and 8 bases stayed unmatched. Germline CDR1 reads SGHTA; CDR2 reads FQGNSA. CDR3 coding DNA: TGTGCCAGCAGCGCCAGGACAGGGTCAGCCTACAATGAGCAGTTCTTC. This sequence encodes CASSARTGSAYNEQFF.

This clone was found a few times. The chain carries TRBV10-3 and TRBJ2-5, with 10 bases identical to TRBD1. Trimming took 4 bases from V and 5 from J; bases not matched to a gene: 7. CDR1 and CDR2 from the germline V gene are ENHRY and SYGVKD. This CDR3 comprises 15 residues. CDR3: CAISGVTGGDETQYF. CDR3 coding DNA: TGTGCCATCAGTGGGGTGACAGGGGGCGACGAGACCCAGTACTTC.

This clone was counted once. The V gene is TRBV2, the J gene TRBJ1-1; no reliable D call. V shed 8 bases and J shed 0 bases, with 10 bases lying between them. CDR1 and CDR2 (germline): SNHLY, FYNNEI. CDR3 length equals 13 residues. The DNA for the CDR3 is TGTGCCAGCTCCACCGGGATGAACACTGAAGCTTTCTTT. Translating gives CASSTGMNTEAFF.

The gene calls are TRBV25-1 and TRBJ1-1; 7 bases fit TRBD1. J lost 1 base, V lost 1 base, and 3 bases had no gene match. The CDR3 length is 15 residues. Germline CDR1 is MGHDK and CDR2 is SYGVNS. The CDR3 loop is CASSESRTGNTEAFF. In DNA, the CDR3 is TGTGCCAGCAGTGAATCAAGGACAGGGAACACTGAAGCTTTCTTT.

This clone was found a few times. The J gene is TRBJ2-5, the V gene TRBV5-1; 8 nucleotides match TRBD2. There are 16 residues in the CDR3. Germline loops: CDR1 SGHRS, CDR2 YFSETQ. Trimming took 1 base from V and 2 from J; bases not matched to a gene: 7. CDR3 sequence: CASSLSSGGPQETQYF. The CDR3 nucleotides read TGCGCCAGCAGCTTGTCAAGCGGGGGACCACAAGAGACCCAGTACTTC.

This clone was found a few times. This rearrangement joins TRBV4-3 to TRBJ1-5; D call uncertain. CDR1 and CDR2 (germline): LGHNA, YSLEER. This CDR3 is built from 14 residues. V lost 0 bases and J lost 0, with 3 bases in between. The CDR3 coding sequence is TGCGCCAGCAGCCAAGATCTTAGCAATCAGCCCCAGCATTTT. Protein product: CASSQDLSNQPQHF.

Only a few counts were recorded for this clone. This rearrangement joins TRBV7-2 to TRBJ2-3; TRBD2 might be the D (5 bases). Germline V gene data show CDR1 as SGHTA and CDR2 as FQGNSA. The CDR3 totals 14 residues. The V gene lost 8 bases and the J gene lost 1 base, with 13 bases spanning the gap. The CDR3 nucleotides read TGTGCCAGCGCCCAAGGAGGCGGCACAGATACGCAGTATTTT. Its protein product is CASAQGGGTDTQYF.

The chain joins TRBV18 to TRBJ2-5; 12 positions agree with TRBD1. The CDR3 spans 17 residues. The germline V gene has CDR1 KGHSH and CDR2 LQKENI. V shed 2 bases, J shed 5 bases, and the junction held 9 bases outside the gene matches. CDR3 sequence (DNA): TGTGCCAGCTCACCAGGGGAGACCGGGACAGGGGGCGAGACCCAGTACTTC. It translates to CASSPGETGTGGETQYF.

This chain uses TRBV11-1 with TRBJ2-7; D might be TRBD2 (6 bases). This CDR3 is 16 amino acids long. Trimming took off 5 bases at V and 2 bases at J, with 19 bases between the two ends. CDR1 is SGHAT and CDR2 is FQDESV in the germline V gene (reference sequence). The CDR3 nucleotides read TGTGCCAGCAGCCTGGGGCGGGGTCTTCCAACCTACGAGCAGTACTTC. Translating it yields CASSLGRGLPTYEQYF.

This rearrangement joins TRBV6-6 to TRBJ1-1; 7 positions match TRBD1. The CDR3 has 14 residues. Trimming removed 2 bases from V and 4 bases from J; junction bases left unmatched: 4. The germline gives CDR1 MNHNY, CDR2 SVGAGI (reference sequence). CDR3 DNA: TGTGCCAGCAGTTACCCGACAGGGTCCACTGAAGCTTTCTTT. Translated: CASSYPTGSTEAFF.